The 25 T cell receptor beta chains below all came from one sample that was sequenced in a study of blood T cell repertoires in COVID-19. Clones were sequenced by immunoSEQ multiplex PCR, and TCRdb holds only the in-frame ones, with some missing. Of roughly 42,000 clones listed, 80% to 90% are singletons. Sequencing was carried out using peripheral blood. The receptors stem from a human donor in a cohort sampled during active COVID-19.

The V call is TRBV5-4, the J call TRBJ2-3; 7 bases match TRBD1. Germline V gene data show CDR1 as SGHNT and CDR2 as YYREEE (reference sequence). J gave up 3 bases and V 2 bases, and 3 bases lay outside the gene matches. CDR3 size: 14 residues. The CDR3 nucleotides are TGTGCCAGCAGCTTAAAGACAGGGACAGATACGCAGTATTTT. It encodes CASSLKTGTDTQYF. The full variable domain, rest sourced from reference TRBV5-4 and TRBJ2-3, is ETGVTQSPTHLIKTRGQQVTLRCSSQSGHNTVSWYQQALGQGPQFIFQYYREEENGRGNFPPRFSGLQFPNYSSELNVNALELDDSALYLCASSLKTGTDTQYFGPGTRLTVL.

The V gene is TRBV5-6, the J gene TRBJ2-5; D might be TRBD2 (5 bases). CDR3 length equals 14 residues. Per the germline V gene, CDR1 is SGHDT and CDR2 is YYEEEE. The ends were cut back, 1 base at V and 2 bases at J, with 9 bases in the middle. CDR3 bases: TGTGCCAGCAGCTTGCTCTCGGGGCAAGAGACCCAGTACTTC. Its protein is CASSLLSGQETQYF.

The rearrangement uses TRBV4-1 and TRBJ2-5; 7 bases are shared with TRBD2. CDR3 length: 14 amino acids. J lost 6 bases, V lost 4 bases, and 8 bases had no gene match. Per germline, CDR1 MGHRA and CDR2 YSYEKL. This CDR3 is CASSLIWGGKTQYF. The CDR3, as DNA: TGCGCCAGCAGCCTTATTTGGGGGGGAAAGACCCAGTACTTC.

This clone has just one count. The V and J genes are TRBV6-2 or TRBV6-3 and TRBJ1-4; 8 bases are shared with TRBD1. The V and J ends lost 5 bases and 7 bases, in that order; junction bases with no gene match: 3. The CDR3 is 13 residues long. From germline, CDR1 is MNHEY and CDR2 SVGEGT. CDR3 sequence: CASSDRGGEKLFF. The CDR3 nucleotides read TGTGCCAGCAGTGACAGGGGTGGTGAAAAACTGTTTTTT.

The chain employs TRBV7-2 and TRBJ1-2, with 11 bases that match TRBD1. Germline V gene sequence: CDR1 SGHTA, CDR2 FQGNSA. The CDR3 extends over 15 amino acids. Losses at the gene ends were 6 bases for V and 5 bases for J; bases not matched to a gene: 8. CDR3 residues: CASRGRTGGKYGYTF. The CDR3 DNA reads TGTGCCAGCAGGGGGAGGACAGGGGGCAAGTATGGCTACACCTTC.

The CDR3 reads CASSQEGAGGGGEQFF. The CDR3, as DNA: TGCGCCAGCAGCCAAGAGGGAGCGGGAGGAGGCGGTGAGCAGTTCTTC. The chain uses TRBV4-1 and TRBJ2-1, with 9 nucleotides matching TRBD2. The junction had 9 bases not matched to a gene; V was cut back by 0 bases and J by 9 bases. CDR3 length: 16 residues. Germline V CDR1 and CDR2: MGHRA, YSYEKL.

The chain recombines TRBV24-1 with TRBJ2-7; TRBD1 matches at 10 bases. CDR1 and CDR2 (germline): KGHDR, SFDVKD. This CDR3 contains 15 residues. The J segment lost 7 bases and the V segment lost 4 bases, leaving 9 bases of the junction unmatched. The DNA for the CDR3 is TGTGCCACCAGTGACCGGACAGGGGGGTTTTGGGAGCAGTACTTC. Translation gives CATSDRTGGFWEQYF.

This chain's CDR3 is CASSLTGNEQFF. The CDR3 coding sequence is TGTGCCAGCAGCTTAACCGGCAATGAGCAGTTCTTC. The chain employs TRBV7-2 and TRBJ2-1; D gene ambiguous. The CDR3 totals 12 residues. Germline loops: CDR1 SGHTA, CDR2 FQGNSA. V was clipped by 2 bases and J by 6 bases, with 5 bases between them.

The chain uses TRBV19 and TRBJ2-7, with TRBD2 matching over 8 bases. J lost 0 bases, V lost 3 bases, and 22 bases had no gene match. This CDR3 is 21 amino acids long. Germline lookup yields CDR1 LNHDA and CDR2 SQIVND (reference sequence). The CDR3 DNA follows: TGTGCCAGTAGTATCTTCCTAGCGGGTGGCGGAGCGGAGCGCAGCTCCTACGAGCAGTACTTC. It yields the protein CASSIFLAGGGAERSSYEQYF.

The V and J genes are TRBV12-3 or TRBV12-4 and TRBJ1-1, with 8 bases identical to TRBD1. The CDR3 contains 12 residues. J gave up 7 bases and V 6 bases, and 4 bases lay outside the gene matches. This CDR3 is CASSSGQGEAFF. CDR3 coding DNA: TGTGCCAGCAGCTCTGGACAGGGTGAAGCTTTCTTT.

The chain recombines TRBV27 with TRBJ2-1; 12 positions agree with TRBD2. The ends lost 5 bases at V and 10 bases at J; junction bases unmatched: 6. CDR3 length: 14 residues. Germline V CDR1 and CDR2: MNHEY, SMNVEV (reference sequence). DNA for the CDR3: TGTGCCAGCAGTCCAAGACTAGCGGGAGAGGAGCAGTTCTTC. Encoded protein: CASSPRLAGEEQFF.

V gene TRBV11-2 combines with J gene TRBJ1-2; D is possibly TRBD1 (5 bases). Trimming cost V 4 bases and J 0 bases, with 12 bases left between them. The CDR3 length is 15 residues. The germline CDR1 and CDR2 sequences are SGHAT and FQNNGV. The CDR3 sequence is CASSSLQTANYGYTF. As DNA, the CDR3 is TGTGCCAGCAGCTCCCTACAGACAGCTAACTATGGCTACACCTTC.

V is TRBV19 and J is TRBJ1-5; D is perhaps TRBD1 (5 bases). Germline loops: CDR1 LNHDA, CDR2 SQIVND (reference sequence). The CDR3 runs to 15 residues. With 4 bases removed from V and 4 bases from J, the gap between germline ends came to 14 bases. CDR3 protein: CASSRGTGENQPQHF. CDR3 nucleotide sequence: TGTGCCAGTAGTAGGGGGACGGGGGAAAATCAGCCCCAGCATTTT.

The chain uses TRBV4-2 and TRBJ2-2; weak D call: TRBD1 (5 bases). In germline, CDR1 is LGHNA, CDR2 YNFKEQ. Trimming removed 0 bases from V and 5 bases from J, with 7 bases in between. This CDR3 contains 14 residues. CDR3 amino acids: CASSQDYRTGELFF. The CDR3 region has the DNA TGTGCCAGCAGCCAAGACTACAGGACCGGGGAGCTGTTTTTT.

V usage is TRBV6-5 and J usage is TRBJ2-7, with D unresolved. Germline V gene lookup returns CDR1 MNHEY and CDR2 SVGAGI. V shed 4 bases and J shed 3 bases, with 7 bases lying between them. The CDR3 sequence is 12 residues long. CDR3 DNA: TGTGCCAGCAGTTCGACTGTCTACGAGCAGTACTTC. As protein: CASSSTVYEQYF.

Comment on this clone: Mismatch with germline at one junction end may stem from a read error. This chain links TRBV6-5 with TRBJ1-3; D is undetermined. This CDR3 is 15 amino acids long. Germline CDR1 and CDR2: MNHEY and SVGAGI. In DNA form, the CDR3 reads TGTGCCAGCAGCACAACGGGTGGATCTGGAGACACCATATATTTT. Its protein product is CASSTTGGSGDTIYF.

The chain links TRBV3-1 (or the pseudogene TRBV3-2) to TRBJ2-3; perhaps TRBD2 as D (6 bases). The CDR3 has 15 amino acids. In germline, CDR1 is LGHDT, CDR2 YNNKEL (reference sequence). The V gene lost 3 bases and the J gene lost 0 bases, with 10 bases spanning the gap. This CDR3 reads CASSHQGTSTDTQYF. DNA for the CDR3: TGTGCCAGCAGCCATCAAGGGACTAGCACAGATACGCAGTATTTT.

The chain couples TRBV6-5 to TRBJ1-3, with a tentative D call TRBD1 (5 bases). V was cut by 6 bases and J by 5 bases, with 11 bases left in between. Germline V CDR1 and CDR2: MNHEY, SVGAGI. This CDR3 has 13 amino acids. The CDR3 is CASRQGLRNTIYF. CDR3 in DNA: TGTGCCAGCAGGCAGGGTTTGAGAAACACCATATATTTT.

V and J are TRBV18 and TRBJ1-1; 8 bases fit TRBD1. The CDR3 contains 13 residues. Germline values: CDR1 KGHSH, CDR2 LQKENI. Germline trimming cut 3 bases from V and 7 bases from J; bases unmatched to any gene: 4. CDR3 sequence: CASSPQTGVEAFF. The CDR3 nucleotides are TGTGCCAGCTCACCTCAGACAGGGGTTGAAGCTTTCTTT.

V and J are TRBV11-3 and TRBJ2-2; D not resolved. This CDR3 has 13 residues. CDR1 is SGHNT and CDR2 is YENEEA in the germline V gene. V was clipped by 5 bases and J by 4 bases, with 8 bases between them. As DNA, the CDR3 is TGTGCCAGCAGCAACCGAGGCACCGGGGAGCTGTTTTTT. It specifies CASSNRGTGELFF.

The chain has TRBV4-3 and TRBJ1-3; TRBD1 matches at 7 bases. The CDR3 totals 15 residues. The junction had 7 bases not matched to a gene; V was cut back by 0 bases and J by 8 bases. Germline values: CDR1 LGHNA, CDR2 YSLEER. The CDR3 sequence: CASSQDSGGGDTIYF. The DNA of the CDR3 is TGCGCCAGCAGCCAAGATTCAGGGGGTGGGGACACCATATATTTT.

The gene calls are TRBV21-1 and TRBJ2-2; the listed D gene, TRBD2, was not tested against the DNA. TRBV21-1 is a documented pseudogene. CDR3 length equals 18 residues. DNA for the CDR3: TGTGCCAGCAGCAAAGGGGCGAAGCGGGAGGGGAGAACCGGGGAGCTGTTTTTT. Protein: CASSKGAKREGRTGELFF.

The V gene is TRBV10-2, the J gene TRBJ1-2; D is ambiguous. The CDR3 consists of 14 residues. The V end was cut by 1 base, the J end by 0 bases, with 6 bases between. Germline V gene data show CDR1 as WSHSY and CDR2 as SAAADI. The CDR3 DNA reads TGCGCCAGCAGTGAGTTTAACACTAACTATGGCTACACCTTC. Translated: CASSEFNTNYGYTF.

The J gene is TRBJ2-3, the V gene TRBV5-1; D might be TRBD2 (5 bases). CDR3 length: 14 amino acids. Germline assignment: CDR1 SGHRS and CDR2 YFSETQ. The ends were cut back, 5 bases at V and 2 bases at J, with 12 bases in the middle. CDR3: CASSFGDPTDTQYF. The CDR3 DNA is TGCGCCAGCAGTTTCGGGGATCCCACAGATACGCAGTATTTT.

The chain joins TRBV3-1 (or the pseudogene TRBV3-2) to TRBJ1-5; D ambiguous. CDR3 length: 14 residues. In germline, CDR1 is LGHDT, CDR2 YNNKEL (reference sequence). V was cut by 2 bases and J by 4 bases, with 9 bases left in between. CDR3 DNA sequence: TGTGCCAGCAGCCAACCGATCCTAAATCAGCCCCAGCATTTT. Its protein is CASSQPILNQPQHF.